This TCR beta chain was sequenced for a study of tumor-infiltrating lymphocytes in primary liver carcinoma (dated by TCRdb to the late 2010s). About the full investigation: Hepatocellular carcinoma (four) or combined HCC and intrahepatic cholangiocarcinoma (one) was present in the five patients, who were three men and two women aged 30 to 69 years. The five patients had tumors staged T1-T3 N0M0, with maximum diameters ranging from about 4 to 11 cm. Samples yielded roughly 3.65 to 7.5 million productive TCRbeta reads; read depth did not differ significantly between tissue types. The study combined TCRbeta repertoire sequencing, expression microarrays and whole-exome sequencing across five regions of each liver tumor, with adjacent normal tissue and blood. A total of approximately 35 specimens from 5 patients, comprising about 25 tumor regions, 5 adjacent noncancerous liver tissues and 5 peripheral blood samples, were covered by TCRbeta repertoire sequencing. To link TCRbeta repertoire diversity with the local molecular phenotype, the 25 or so tumor region samples were profiled using Agilent mRNA microarrays. Repertoires from technical replicates were highly reproducible, with mean shared-clone rates around 0.89 and correlation coefficients above 0.95.

A constant-region primer and ProtoScript II reverse transcriptase were used to reverse-transcribe TCRbeta-specific cDNA from roughly 0.5 ug total RNA. Three nested multiplex PCR rounds, following a slightly modified ARM-PCR procedure, were used to build the TCRbeta libraries. The first two PCR rounds used multiplex TRBV1-TRBV30 forward primers with a Cbeta reverse primer, each for 10 cycles. A final 25-cycle PCR with Deep VentR polymerase added sample barcodes and Illumina adapters. Before sequencing, amplicons of 200-500 bp were gel-purified using a QIAquick gel extraction kit. The TCRbeta amplicons were sequenced with 250-bp paired-end reads on an Illumina HiSeq 2500. As for how the authors treated the data: To recover full CDR3 sequences, reads were quality-trimmed using Trimmomatic v0.33 and paired reads were then merged using FLASH v1.2.11. V, D and J germline segments were assigned to the rearranged TCRbeta sequences by MiGEC v1.2.1b. Clonotype statistics and Shannon-Wiener diversity indices were calculated with VDJtools v1.0.0. To cut down on sampling bias, every analysis after diversity analysis relied on just the 250 most abundant clonotypes from each sample. TCRdb reworked the public reads: Q25 trimming with fastp, MiXCR clone assembly, productive beta chains retained. Rows are unified per CDR3 protein, each entry keeping the most common DNA and genes. These V and J calls rely on TCRdb rather than the paper's analysis. Present in this sample are 70,000 to 95,000 distinct CDR3 sequences, almost 70% of which were seen just once. Around 30% of the sample is taken by the ten largest.

Reading the germline V gene gives CDR1 SNHLY and CDR2 FYNNEI. At the junction V is shortened by 2 bases and J by 7 bases, with 15 bases in between. The CDR3 measures 14 amino acids from cysteine to phenylalanine. This entry keeps only the CDR3 DNA: 42 bases, framed from base 1. On the study overall, not on this receptor specifically: Only about 7-24% of top clones were found in all five regions of a tumor, suggesting spatial heterogeneity of tumor-infiltrating T cells. Pairs of tumor regions showed greater repertoire overlap (mean approximately 35%) than tumor-adjacent pairs (roughly 17%) or tumor-blood pairs (about 15%), which is consistent with antigen-driven expansion. Since the samples were bulk and unsorted, there was no way to compare CD4+ and CD8+ T cell repertoires. Only the TCR beta chain was sequenced, so true repertoire diversity is likely underestimated because unpaired alpha chains were not captured. The top 250 clones made up a significantly larger repertoire fraction in tumors than in blood (p = 0.039). Only 4 to 6 patients were included in the study, and the authors note that the findings should be validated in a larger study.

Points on this clonotype: Its antigen is currently not known. Base qualities are not provided; no much larger clone lies one nucleotide away.

Total RNA and DNA were co-extracted from around 20-30 mg of bulk tissue with the AllPrep DNA/RNA mini kit, without cell sorting. Four to six patients with histopathologically diagnosed primary liver carcinoma underwent surgical resection in China between late 2015 and early 2016. Chronic HBV infection was present in the patients, and the patients were treatment-naive at sampling. Each tumor was sampled at five spatially separated regions: the tumor centre plus the superior, inferior, left-lateral and right-lateral poles. Histology showed that every tumor sample contained more than 85% viable tumor cells. Fresh tumor and adjacent tissue pieces were bisected; one half was stored in RNAlater at -80°C, the other sent for histology.

Material for sequencing was liver tumor tissue from sampling region 4. The sample's cell subset or site, from its label and the paper: tumor region T4, right-lateral pole. This clonotype was sampled from a man aged 35-49 years with primary liver carcinoma and hepatitis B virus infection. The V and J genes are TRBV2 and TRBJ2-7, with the D gene too uncertain to name. The DNA sequence is as follows: TGTGCCAGCAGTGAAACACCGAGTGAAAGGGAGCAGTACTTC. Translated, this gives CASSETPSEREQYF.